A selection of T cell receptor beta chains follows, all from one sample in a study of graft-versus-host responses after intestinal transplantation. TCRdb keeps only in-frame clones here, not all; method: immunoSEQ multiplex PCR. The sample includes about 97,000 clones, about nine tenths of them seen just once. Their antigen targets remain unknown. This sample comprised unstimulated CD4+ T cells sorted from spleen or lymph node cells, obtained before transplant. These receptors were collected from a human donor who was the organ donor for an intestinal transplant. CDR3s include the opening cysteine and the closing phenylalanine or tryptophan. Each record gives: D gene, clone size, V gene, J gene, CDR3 DNA, CDR3 protein. A D gene is named only where the DNA matches it firmly. Where a row states a size, it is once, few, many or the class of an expanded clone; other rows omit it.

D: NA; size: NA; V: TRBV7-9; J: TRBJ2-7; DNA: TGTGCCAGCAGCTTAGAGGGACAACCAGCGTACGAGCAGTACTTC; CDR3: CASSLEGQPAYEQYF
D: NA; size: NA; V: TRBV5-6; J: TRBJ2-3; DNA: TGTGCCAGCAGCTCGCAGAGGTCTATAGAAAGCACAGATACGCAGTATTTT; CDR3: CASSSQRSIESTDTQYF
D: NA; size: NA; V: TRBV15; J: TRBJ1-1; DNA: TGTGCCACCAGCAGAGCCGCGGACAGGAACACTGAAGCTTTCTTT; CDR3: CATSRAADRNTEAFF
D: TRBD2; size: NA; V: TRBV4-3; J: TRBJ2-3; DNA: TGCGCCAGCAGCCTAGCGGGGGGGCCAGATACGCAGTATTTT; CDR3: CASSLAGGPDTQYF
D: NA; size: NA; V: TRBV30; J: TRBJ2-1; DNA: TGTGCCGGATTAGAAGGGGGGGTTCGGCGGAATGAGCAGTTCTTC; CDR3: CAGLEGGVRRNEQFF
D: NA; size: NA; V: TRBV4-2; J: TRBJ1-2; DNA: TGTGCCAGCAGCCAAGAGTCCAGGGGTAGCTATGGCTACACCTTC; CDR3: CASSQESRGSYGYTF
D: TRBD1; size: NA; V: TRBV4-3; J: TRBJ1-4; DNA: TGCGCCAGCAGCCAAGATCGTTGGACAGGGTCAGATGAAAAACTGTTTTTT; CDR3: CASSQDRWTGSDEKLFF
D: TRBD2; size: NA; V: TRBV4-2; J: TRBJ2-5; DNA: TGTGCCAGCAGTAACCGGGCTGTTACTAGCGAGGAGCAAGAGACCCAGTACTTC; CDR3: CASSNRAVTSEEQETQYF
D: TRBD2; size: NA; V: TRBV29-1; J: TRBJ2-3; DNA: TGCAGCGTTGGGGCTAGCGGTTCAGATACGCAGTATTTT; CDR3: CSVGASGSDTQYF
D: TRBD1; size: once; V: TRBV5-1; J: TRBJ1-4; DNA: TGCGCCAGCGGTCGAGCGGGACAGGCGGGTGAAAAACTGTTTTTT; CDR3: CASGRAGQAGEKLFF
D: NA; size: NA; V: TRBV4-1; J: TRBJ1-1; DNA: TGCGCCAGCAGCCAAGCTGGGGGGAGCACTGAAGCTTTCTTT; CDR3: CASSQAGGSTEAFF
D: NA; size: NA; V: TRBV7-7; J: TRBJ2-1; DNA: TGTGCTAGCAGCCGACGGTGTCAGGGCCCCTACAATGAGCAGTTCTTC; CDR3: CASSRRCQGPYNEQFF
D: TRBD1; size: few; V: TRBV28; J: TRBJ1-5; DNA: TGTGCCAGCATAGGGACAGGGGGCGGTCAGCCCCAGCATTTT; CDR3: CASIGTGGGQPQHF
D: NA; size: NA; V: TRBV30; J: TRBJ1-6; DNA: TGTGCCTGGAGGCCGGGACTGCTTAATTCACCCCTCCACTTT; CDR3: CAWRPGLLNSPLHF
D: NA; size: NA; V: TRBV9; J: TRBJ1-2; DNA: TGTGCCAGCAGCGCAGTAGTAGGGCAGGGAGGTAACTACACCTTC; CDR3: CASSAVVGQGGNYTF
D: TRBD1; size: NA; V: TRBV30; J: TRBJ2-7; DNA: TGTGCCTGGGACCGACAGGGGCGCTACTACGAGCAGTACTTC; CDR3: CAWDRQGRYYEQYF
D: TRBD2; size: NA; V: TRBV2; J: TRBJ2-3; DNA: TGTGCCAGCAGTGAAAATATAGGACTAGGGGTTACAGATACGCAGTATTTT; CDR3: CASSENIGLGVTDTQYF
D: TRBD2; size: NA; V: TRBV7-2; J: TRBJ2-3; DNA: TGTGCCAGCAGCTTAGAAGCGGGGGGGCAGTATTTT; CDR3: CASSLEAGGQYF
D: TRBD1; size: NA; V: TRBV5-8; J: TRBJ1-2; DNA: TGTGCCAGCAGCTTGGCAGGGGGTCCTAACTATGGCTACACCTTC; CDR3: CASSLAGGPNYGYTF
D: NA; size: NA; V: TRBV7-3; J: TRBJ2-1; DNA: TGTGCCAGCAGCCTGATGGTGGCCAATGAGCAGTTCTTC; CDR3: CASSLMVANEQFF
D: TRBD1; size: NA; V: TRBV10-3; J: TRBJ2-7; DNA: TGTGCCATCAGTAAAGGACAGGAGTCCTTTTCCTCCTACGAGCAGTACTTC; CDR3: CAISKGQESFSSYEQYF
D: TRBD2; size: NA; V: TRBV27; J: TRBJ2-7; DNA: TGTGCCAGCAGGCGGACTAGCGGGGGGGCCTACGAGCAGTACTTC; CDR3: CASRRTSGGAYEQYF
D: TRBD1; size: NA; V: TRBV11-3; J: TRBJ1-5; DNA: TGTGCCAGCAGCTTAGGGGACAGGTTATATAGCAATCAGCCCCAGCATTTT; CDR3: CASSLGDRLYSNQPQHF
D: TRBD2; size: once; V: TRBV14; J: TRBJ2-1; DNA: TGTGCCAGCAGCCCCGGGACTAGTTGGTACAATGAGCAGTTCTTC; CDR3: CASSPGTSWYNEQFF
D: NA; size: NA; V: TRBV5-6; J: TRBJ2-7; DNA: TGTGCCAGCAGCTTCTTAGCGACGGGCTCCTACGAGCAGTACTTC; CDR3: CASSFLATGSYEQYF
D: NA; size: NA; V: TRBV5-1; J: TRBJ2-2; DNA: TGCGCCAGCAGCCCAGTCCAGGGCGGCACCGGGGAGCTGTTTTTT; CDR3: CASSPVQGGTGELFF
D: TRBD1; size: NA; V: TRBV30; J: TRBJ2-1; DNA: TGTGCCTGGAAACGACAGGGGAGCTCCTACAATGAGCAGTTCTTC; CDR3: CAWKRQGSSYNEQFF
D: TRBD1; size: NA; V: TRBV29-1; J: TRBJ2-7; DNA: TGCAGCGCCAAAGGGACAGGGATCTACGAGCAGTACTTC; CDR3: CSAKGTGIYEQYF
D: TRBD1; size: NA; V: TRBV5-1; J: TRBJ2-7; DNA: TGCGCCAGCAGCTCCGGGACAGGGGGCTCCTACGAGCAGTACTTC; CDR3: CASSSGTGGSYEQYF
D: NA; size: once; V: TRBV28; J: TRBJ1-1; DNA: TGTGCCAGCAGTCCGCAGGGGTTTGGCACTGAAGCTTTCTTT; CDR3: CASSPQGFGTEAFF
D: TRBD1; size: NA; V: TRBV10-3; J: TRBJ2-7; DNA: TGTGCCATCAATCCGGACAGGGGCCACGAGCAGTACTTC; CDR3: CAINPDRGHEQYF
D: TRBD2; size: few; V: TRBV7-2; J: TRBJ2-7; DNA: TGTGCCAGCAGCTTAGCGGGGGGGTACGAGCAGTACTTC; CDR3: CASSLAGGYEQYF
D: NA; size: NA; V: TRBV19; J: TRBJ2-7; DNA: TGTGCCAGTAGTGCCGCCGTTACAACCTACGAGCAGTACTTC; CDR3: CASSAAVTTYEQYF
D: TRBD1; size: NA; V: TRBV18; J: TRBJ1-1; DNA: TGTGCCAGCTCACCAAAACCGGGACAGGGGGGTAAGGACACTGAAGCTTTCTTT; CDR3: CASSPKPGQGGKDTEAFF
D: NA; size: NA; V: TRBV4-1; J: TRBJ2-5; DNA: TGCGCCAGCACCCCCGTTCGTGGGACCTCTCAGGGGGAGACCCAGTACTTC; CDR3: CASTPVRGTSQGETQYF
D: NA; size: once; V: TRBV6-5; J: TRBJ2-5; DNA: TGTGCCAGGCGTTCTAGGGGGGAGACCCAGTACTTC; CDR3: CARRSRGETQYF
D: TRBD1; size: NA; V: TRBV6-5; J: TRBJ1-1; DNA: TGTGCCAGCAAGACAGGGTCTGGCACTGAAGCTTTCTTT; CDR3: CASKTGSGTEAFF
D: TRBD1; size: NA; V: TRBV4-2; J: TRBJ1-3; DNA: TGTGCCAGCAGCCAAGACGAACAGGGGCCTGGAAACACCATATATTTT; CDR3: CASSQDEQGPGNTIYF
D: TRBD2; size: NA; V: TRBV15; J: TRBJ2-1; DNA: TGTGCCACCAGCATCCCCAAACCGGGACTAGTGTGGAATGAGCAGTTCTTC; CDR3: CATSIPKPGLVWNEQFF
D: TRBD1; size: NA; V: TRBV11-2; J: TRBJ2-7; DNA: TGTGCCAGCAGCTCGACAGGGAGAGTCTACGAGCAGTACTTC; CDR3: CASSSTGRVYEQYF
D: NA; size: once; V: TRBV20-1; J: TRBJ2-3; DNA: TGCAGTGCTGGGAGATTAGATACGCAGTATTTT; CDR3: CSAGRLDTQYF
D: NA; size: NA; V: TRBV4-3; J: TRBJ2-7; DNA: TGCGCCAGCAGCCCGACAGTCTCCTACGAGCAGTACTTC; CDR3: CASSPTVSYEQYF